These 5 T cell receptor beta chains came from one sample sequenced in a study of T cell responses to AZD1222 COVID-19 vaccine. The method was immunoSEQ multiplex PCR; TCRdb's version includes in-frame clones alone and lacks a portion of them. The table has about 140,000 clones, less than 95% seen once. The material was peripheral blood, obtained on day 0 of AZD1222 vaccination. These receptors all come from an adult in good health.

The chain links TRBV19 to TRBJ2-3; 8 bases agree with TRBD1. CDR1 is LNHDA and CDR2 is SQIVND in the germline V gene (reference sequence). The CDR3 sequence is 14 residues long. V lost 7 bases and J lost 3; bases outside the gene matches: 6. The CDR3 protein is CASNRQGQTDTQYF. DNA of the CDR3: TGTGCCAGTAACCGACAGGGGCAAACAGATACGCAGTATTTT. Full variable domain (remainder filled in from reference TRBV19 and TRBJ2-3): DGGITQSPKYLFRKEGQNVTLSCEQNLNHDAMYWYRQDPGQGLRLIYYSQIVNDFQKGDIAEGYSVSREKKESFPLTVTSAQKNPTAFYLCASNRQGQTDTQYFGPGTRLTVL.

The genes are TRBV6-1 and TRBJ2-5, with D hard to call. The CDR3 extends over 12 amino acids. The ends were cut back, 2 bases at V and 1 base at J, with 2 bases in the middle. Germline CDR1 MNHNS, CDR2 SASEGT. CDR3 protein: CASSELQETQYF. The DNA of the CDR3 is TGTGCCAGCAGTGAACTCCAAGAGACCCAGTACTTC.

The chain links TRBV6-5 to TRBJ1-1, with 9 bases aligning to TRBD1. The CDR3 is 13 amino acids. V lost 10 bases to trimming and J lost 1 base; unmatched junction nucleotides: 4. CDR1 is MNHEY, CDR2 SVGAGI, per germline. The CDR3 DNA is TGTGCCACACAGGGGGCCTCGAACACTGAAGCTTTCTTT. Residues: CATQGASNTEAFF.

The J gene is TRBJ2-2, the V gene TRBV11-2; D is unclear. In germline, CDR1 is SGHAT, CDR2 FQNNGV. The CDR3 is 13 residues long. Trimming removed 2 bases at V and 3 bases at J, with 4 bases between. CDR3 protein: CASSLLDTGELFF. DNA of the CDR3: TGTGCCAGCAGCTTATTGGACACCGGGGAGCTGTTTTTT.

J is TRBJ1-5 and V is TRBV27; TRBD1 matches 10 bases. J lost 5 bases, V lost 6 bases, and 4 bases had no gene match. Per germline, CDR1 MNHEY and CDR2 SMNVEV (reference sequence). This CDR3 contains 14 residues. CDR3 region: CASSQGTGDQPQHF. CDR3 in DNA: TGTGCCAGCAGCCAAGGGACAGGGGATCAGCCCCAGCATTTT.